The T cell receptor (beta chain) under discussion was sequenced for a study of blood T cell repertoires in COVID-19. On the study more broadly: Material from acute and convalescent COVID-19 was sourced from the United States, Italy and Spain.

Under the authors' procedure: By means of reference gene primer amplification, nucleated cell counts were estimated. Measured with immunoSEQ multiplex PCR; TCRdb has only the in-frame clones, and not every one. V and J calls and clone size are those listed in that table; D and trimming were worked out from the DNA. The table lists a few hundred thousand clones, about 88% of them singletons. The sequence was collected from a woman in her 70s with active or convalescent COVID-19. The sequenced sample consisted of peripheral blood.

CDR3 coding DNA: TGTGCCAGCTCACCACCGAGCGCACAGGGAATAGGCGAGCAGTACTTC. Protein: CASSPPSAQGIGEQYF. This sequence joins TRBV18 and TRBJ2-7; D might be TRBD1 (6 bases). Germline lookup yields CDR1 KGHSH and CDR2 LQKENI. There are 16 residues in the CDR3. V dropped 0 bases and J dropped 6 bases, with 18 bases sitting between them. Complete variable domain (other parts from reference TRBV18 and TRBJ2-7): NAGVMQNPRHLVRRRGQEARLRCSPMKGHSHVYWYRQLPEEGLKFMVYLQKENIIDESGMPKERFSAEFPKEGPSILRIQQVVRGDSAAYFCASSPPSAQGIGEQYFGPGTRLTVT.